The present T cell receptor beta chain was sequenced within a study of blood T cell repertoires in COVID-19. Sequencing was performed with immunoSEQ multiplex PCR; in TCRdb, only in-frame clones are kept and a portion is missing. This table holds over 250,000 clones, roughly 77% found once. CDR1 is SGHNT and CDR2 is YYREEE in the germline V gene (reference sequence). V lost 4 bases and J lost 2; bases outside the gene matches: 11. This CDR3 region has 16 residues. The J gene is TRBJ2-5, the V gene TRBV5-4; 7 positions match TRBD2. The source material was peripheral blood. This sequence originates from an elderly woman with acute or convalescent COVID-19. As DNA, the CDR3 is TGTGCCAGCAGCCTCCCCGGGGGGACGCCGCAAGAGACCCAGTACTTC. This codes for CASSLPGGTPQETQYF.